This T cell receptor beta chain emerged from a study of T-cell memory formation after mild COVID-19. This CDR3 comprises 16 residues. V shed 2 bases, J shed 3 bases, and the junction held 6 bases outside the gene matches. Looked up from germline, CDR1 is MNHEY and CDR2 is SVGEGT. This clonotype showed up just a few times. Antigen specificity is unknown. 5'RACE, which relied on constant-segment primers, yielded TCR alpha and TCR beta cDNA libraries carrying sample barcodes and UMIs. TCRdb reprocessed the 5' RACE reads via MiXCR and lists one record per CDR3 protein. The data hold hundreds of thousands of distinct CDR3 sequences, with 25% to 30% observed a single time. Findings and caveats of the study: Memory from before infection featured some responding clones, which suggests cross-reactive memory joined.

What was sequenced was PBMCs or a T cell subset sorted from them (not recorded which). This sequence was found in an adult woman who had mild COVID-19 (a few samples of this study predate the infection). Cell type and time point are not known. This chain links TRBV6-2 or TRBV6-3 with TRBJ1-1, with TRBD1 identical over 10 bases. DNA of the CDR3: TGTGCCAGCAGTTACGCTCCGGGACAGGGGTACACTGAAGCTTTCTTT. Protein product: CASSYAPGQGYTEAFF.